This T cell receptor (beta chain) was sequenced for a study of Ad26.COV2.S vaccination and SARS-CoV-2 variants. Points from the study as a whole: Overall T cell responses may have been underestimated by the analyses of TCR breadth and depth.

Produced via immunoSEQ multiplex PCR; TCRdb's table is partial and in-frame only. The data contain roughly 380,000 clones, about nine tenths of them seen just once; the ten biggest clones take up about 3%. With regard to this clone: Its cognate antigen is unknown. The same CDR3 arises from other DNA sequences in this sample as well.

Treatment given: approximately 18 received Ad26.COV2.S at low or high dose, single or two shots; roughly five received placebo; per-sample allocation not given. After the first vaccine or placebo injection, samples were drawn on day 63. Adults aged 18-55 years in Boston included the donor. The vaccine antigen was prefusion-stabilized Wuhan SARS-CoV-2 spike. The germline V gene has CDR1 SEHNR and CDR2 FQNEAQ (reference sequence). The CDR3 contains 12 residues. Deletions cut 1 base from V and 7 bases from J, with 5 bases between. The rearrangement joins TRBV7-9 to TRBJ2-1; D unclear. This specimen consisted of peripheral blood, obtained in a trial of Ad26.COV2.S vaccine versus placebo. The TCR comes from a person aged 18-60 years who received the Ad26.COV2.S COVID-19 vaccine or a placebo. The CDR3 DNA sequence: TGTGCCAGCAGCTTAGAAGGGAATGAGCAGTTCTTC. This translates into CASSLEGNEQFF. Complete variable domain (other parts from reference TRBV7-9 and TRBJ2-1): DTGVSQNPRHKITKRGQNVTFRCDPISEHNRLYWYRQTLGQGPEFLTYFQNEAQLEKSRLLSDRFSAERPKGSFSTLEIQRTEQGDSAMYLCASSLEGNEQFFGPGTRLTVL.